This TCR beta chain was retrieved from a study of blood T cell repertoires in COVID-19. The germline V gene has CDR1 LGHDT and CDR2 YNNKEL (reference sequence). The ends were cut back, 2 bases at V and 0 bases at J, with 14 bases in the middle. The CDR3 covers 18 residues. Original processing notes: Estimation of nucleated cell counts was performed using reference gene primer amplification. This table comes from immunoSEQ multiplex PCR, and its TCRdb copy is limited to in-frame clones, with some not included. V and J calls plus clone size are reproduced from that table; the DNA served to infer D and trimming. The table lists 150,000 to 200,000 clones, more than 70% of them singletons.

What was sequenced was peripheral blood. The chain joins TRBV3-1 (or the pseudogene TRBV3-2) to TRBJ2-6; D not certain. The receptor was derived from a man in his forties with active or convalescent COVID-19. The CDR3 coding sequence is TGTGCCAGCAGCCAAAGTTTAAAATCTAGCTCTGGGGCCAACGTCCTGACTTTC. This translates into CASSQSLKSSSGANVLTF.